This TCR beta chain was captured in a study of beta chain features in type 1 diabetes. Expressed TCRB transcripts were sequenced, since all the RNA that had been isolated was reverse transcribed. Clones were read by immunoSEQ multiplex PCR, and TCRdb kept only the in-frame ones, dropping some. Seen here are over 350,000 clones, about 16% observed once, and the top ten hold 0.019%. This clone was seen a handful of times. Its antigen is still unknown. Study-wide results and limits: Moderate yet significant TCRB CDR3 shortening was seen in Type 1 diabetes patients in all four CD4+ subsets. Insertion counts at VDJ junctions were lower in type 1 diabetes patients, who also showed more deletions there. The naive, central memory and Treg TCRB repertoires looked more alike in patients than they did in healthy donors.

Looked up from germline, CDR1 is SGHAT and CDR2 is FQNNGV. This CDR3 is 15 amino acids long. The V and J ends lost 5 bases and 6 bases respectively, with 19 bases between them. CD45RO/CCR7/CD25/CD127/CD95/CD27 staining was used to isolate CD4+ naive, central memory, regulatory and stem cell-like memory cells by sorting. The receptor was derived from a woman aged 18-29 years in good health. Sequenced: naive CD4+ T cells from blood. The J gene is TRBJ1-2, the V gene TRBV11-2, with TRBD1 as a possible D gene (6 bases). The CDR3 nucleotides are TGTGCCAGCAGCAAGATGGACAGCGGACCGGATGGCTACACCTTC. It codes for CASSKMDSGPDGYTF.